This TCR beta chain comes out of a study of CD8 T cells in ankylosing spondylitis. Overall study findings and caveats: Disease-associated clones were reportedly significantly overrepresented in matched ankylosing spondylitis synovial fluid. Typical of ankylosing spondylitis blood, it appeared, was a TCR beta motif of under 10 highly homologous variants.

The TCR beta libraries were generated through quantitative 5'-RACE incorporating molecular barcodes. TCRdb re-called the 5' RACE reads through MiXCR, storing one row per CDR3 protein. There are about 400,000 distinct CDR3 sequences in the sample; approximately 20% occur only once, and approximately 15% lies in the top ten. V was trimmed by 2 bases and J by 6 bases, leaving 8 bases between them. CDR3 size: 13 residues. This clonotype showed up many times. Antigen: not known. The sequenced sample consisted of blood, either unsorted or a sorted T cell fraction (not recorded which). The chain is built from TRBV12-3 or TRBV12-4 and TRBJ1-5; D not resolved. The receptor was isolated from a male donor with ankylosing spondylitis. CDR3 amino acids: CASSLSGGQPQHF. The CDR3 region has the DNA TGTGCCAGCAGTTTATCCGGTGGTCAGCCCCAGCATTTT.